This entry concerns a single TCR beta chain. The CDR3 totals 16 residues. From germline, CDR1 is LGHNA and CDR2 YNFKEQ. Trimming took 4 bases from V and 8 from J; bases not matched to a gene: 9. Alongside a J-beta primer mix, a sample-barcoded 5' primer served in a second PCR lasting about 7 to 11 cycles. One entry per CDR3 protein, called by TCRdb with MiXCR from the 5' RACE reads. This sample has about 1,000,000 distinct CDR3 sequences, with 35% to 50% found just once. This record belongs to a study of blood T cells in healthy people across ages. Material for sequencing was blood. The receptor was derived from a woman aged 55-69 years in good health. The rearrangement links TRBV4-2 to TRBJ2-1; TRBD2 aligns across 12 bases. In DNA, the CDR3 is TGTGCCAGCAGCCCCGCTATTACTAGCGGGAGGTATGAGCAGTTCTTC. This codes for CASSPAITSGRYEQFF.